This entry describes one T cell receptor (beta chain). The V gene lost 5 bases and the J gene lost 0 bases, with 14 bases spanning the gap. CDR3 length: 16 amino acids. These data belong to a study of T cells after yellow fever vaccination. Researchers made TCR cDNA using 5'RACE template switching, and this step added a universal primer site and UMIs. TCRdb itself ran the 5' RACE reads through MiXCR, one entry per CDR3 protein. Of a few hundred thousand distinct CDR3 sequences listed, less than 20% were seen once; the top ten hold 13% to 15%. The TCR was taken from a man aged 25 to 40 who received the YFV17D yellow fever vaccine. The chain links TRBV12-3 or TRBV12-4 to TRBJ2-1; D could derive from TRBD1 or TRBD2 (5 bases each). Sequencing used PBMCs, obtained 15 days after the yellow fever booster vaccination. The CDR3: CASSQFGGSSYNEQFF. The CDR3 DNA reads as TGTGCCAGCAGTCAGTTTGGGGGAAGCTCCTACAATGAGCAGTTCTTC.